This paragraph covers one T cell receptor beta chain sequence. The antigen is unknown. The data belong to a study of T-cell reconstitution after alpha-beta-depleted transplantation in children. Findings and limits, study-wide: Several hundred rapidly expanded clones from non-depleted graft cells reportedly supplied alpha-beta T cells about two months post-transplant.

A library of TCRbeta sequences, prepared with unique molecular identifiers, was generated. In TCRdb, the PCR reads were re-called with MiXCR into one record per CDR3 protein. In the table there are 480,000 or so distinct CDR3 sequences, 10% to 13% of which are singletons. The germline V gene has CDR1 SNHLY and CDR2 FYNNEI. With V trimmed by 11 bases and J by 0 bases, 16 bases remained unmatched. The CDR3 is made up of 19 amino acids. This TCR was recovered from a child under 10 years old with inherited bone marrow failure, due to receive a stem cell transplant. This chain joins TRBV2 and TRBJ2-2, with 12 bases that match TRBD1. The starting material was PBMCs, obtained before TCRalphabeta/CD19-depleted stem cell transplant. CDR3 region: CAFSDPSGQGAPNTGELFF. As DNA, the CDR3 is TGTGCCTTCAGTGATCCCTCGGGACAGGGGGCCCCGAACACCGGGGAGCTGTTTTTT.